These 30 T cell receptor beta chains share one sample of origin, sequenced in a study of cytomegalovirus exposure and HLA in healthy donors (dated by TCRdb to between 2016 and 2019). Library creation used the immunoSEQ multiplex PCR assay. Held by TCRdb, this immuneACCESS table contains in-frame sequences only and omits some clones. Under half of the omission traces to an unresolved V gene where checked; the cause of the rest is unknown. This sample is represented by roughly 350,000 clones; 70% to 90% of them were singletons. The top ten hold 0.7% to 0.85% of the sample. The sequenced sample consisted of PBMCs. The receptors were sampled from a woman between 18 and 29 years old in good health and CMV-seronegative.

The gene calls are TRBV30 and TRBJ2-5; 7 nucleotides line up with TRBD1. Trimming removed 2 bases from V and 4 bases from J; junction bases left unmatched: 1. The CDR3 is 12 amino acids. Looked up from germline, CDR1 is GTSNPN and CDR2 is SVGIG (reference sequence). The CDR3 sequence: CAWSKGAETQYF. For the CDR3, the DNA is TGTGCCTGGAGTAAGGGGGCAGAGACCCAGTACTTC.

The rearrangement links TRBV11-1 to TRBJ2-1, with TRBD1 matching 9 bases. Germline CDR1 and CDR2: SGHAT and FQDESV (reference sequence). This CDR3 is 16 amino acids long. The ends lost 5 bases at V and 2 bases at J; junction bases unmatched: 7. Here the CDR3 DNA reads TGTGCCAGCAGCACAGGGGGCGGGATCACCTACAATGAGCAGTTCTTC. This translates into CASSTGGGITYNEQFF.

The CDR3 loop reads CASSRVGLVTGELFF. CDR3 bases: TGCGCCAGCAGCCGGGTGGGACTAGTGACCGGGGAGCTGTTTTTT. The J gene is TRBJ2-2, the V gene TRBV4-1; TRBD2 aligns across 8 bases. V gave up 4 bases and J gave up 5 bases; unmatched junction bases: 6. The length of the CDR3 is 15 residues. The germline V gene has CDR1 MGHRA and CDR2 YSYEKL.

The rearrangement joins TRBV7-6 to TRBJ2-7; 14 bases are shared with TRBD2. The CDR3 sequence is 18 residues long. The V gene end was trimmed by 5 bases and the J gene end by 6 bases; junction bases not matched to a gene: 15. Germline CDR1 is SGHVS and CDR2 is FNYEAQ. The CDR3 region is CASSPGLAGVHPFGEQYF. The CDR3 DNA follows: TGTGCCAGCAGCCCGGGACTAGCGGGAGTGCACCCCTTTGGCGAGCAGTACTTC.

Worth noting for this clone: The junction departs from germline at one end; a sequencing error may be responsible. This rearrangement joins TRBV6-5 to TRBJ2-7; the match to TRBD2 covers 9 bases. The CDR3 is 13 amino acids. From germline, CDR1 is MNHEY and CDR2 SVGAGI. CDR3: CASSYSSTSGFDF. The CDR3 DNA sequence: TGTGCCAGCAGTTACTCGAGTACTAGCGGGTTCGACTTC.

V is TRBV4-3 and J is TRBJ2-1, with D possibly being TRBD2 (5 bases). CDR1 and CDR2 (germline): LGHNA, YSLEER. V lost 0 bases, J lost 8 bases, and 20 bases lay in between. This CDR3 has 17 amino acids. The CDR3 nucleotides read TGCGCCAGCAGCCAAGATCGCGGGTTGGGTCTCGGTGATGAGCAGTTCTTC. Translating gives CASSQDRGLGLGDEQFF.

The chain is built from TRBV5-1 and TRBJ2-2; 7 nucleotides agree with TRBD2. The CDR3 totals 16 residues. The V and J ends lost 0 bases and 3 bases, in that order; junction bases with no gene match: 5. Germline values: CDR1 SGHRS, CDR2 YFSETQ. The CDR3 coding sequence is TGCGCCAGCAGCTTGGCCGGGACTACCTACACCGGGGAGCTGTTTTTT. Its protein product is CASSLAGTTYTGELFF.

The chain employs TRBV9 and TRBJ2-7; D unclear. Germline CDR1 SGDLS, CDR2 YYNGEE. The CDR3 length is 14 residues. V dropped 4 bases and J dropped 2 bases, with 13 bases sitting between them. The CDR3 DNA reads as TGTGCCAGCAGCCCCCGTTGGCCTGCCTACGAGCAGTACTTC. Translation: CASSPRWPAYEQYF.

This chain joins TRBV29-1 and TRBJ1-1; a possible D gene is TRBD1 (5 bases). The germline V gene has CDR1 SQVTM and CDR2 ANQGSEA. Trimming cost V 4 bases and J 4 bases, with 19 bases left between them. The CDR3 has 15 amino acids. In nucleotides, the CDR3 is TGCAGCGTTGCGGGGGGGTTCAAGACGGGCACTGAAGCTTTCTTT. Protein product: CSVAGGFKTGTEAFF.

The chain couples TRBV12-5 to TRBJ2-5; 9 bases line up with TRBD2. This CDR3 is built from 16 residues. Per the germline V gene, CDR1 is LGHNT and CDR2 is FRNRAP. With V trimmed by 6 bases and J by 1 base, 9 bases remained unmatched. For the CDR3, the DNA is TGTGCTAGTGGCCCGTCCGGGACTAGCCCCCAAGAGACCCAGTACTTC. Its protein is CASGPSGTSPQETQYF.

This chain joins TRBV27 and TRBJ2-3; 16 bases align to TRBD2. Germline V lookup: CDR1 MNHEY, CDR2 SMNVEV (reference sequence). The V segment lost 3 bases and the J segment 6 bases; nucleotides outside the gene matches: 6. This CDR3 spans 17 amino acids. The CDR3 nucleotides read TGTGCCAGCAGTTTCCGGGGACTAGCGGGAGGGCAGGATACGCAGTATTTT. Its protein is CASSFRGLAGGQDTQYF.

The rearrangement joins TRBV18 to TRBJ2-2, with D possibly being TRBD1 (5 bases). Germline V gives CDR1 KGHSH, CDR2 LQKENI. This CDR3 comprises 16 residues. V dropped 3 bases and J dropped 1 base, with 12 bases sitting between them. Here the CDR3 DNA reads TGTGCCAGCTCACCTTCCAGGGTCGGGAACACCGGGGAGCTGTTTTTT. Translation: CASSPSRVGNTGELFF.

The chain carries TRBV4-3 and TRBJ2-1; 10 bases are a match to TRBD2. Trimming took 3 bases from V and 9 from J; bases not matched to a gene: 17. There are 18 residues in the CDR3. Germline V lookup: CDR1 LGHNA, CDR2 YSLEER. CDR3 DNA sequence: TGCGCCAGCAGCCAGTCCCCCAGGGAGCTAGCGGGAGTCGGTGAGCAGTTCTTC. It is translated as CASSQSPRELAGVGEQFF.

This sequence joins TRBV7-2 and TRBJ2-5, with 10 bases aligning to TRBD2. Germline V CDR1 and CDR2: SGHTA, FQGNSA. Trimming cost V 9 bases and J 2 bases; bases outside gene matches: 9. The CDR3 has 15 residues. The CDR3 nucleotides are TGTGCCAGACTTCCGGGACTAGCGTTACAAGAGACCCAGTACTTC. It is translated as CARLPGLALQETQYF.

The CDR3 DNA follows: TGTGCCAGCTCACCACAAATGGGACAGCCCTCTGGGGCCAACGTCCTGACTTTC. Protein: CASSPQMGQPSGANVLTF. The chain employs TRBV18 and TRBJ2-6, with TRBD1 matching over 7 bases. This CDR3 is 18 amino acids long. Trimming at V came to 1 base and at J to 0 bases, leaving 6 bases not matched to a gene. Germline V gene sequence: CDR1 KGHSH, CDR2 LQKENI.

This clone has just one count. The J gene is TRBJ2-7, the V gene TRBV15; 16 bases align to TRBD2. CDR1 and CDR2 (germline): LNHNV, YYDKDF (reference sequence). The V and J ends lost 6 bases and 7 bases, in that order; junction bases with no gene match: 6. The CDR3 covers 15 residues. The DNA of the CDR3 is TGTGCCACCAGTGGGACTAGCGGGAGGGAAAGGGAGCAGTACTTC. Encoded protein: CATSGTSGREREQYF.

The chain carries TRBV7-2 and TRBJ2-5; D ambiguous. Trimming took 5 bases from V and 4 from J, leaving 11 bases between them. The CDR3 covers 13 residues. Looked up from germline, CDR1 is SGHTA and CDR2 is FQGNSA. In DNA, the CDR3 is TGTGCCAGCAGCCCGGCCACGGGAGAGACCCAGTACTTC. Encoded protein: CASSPATGETQYF.

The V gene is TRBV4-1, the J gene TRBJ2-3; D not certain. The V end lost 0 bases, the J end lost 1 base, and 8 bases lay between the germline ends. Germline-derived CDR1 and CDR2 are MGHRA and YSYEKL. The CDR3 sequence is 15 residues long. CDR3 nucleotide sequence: TGCGCCAGCAGCCAAGAAGAGCTGGGCACAGATACGCAGTATTTT. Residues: CASSQEELGTDTQYF.

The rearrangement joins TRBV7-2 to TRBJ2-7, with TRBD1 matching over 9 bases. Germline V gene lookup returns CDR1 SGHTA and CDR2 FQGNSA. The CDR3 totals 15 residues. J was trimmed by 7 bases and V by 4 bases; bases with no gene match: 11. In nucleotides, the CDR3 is TGTGCCAGCAGCTACTCCGGGACAGGGTCTGATGAGCAGTACTTC. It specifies CASSYSGTGSDEQYF.

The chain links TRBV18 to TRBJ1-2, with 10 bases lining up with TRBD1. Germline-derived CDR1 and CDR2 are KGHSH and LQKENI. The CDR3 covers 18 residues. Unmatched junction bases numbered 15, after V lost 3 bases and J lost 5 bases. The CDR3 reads CASSPTLTGGADYYGYTF. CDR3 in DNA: TGTGCCAGCTCACCGACGTTGACAGGGGGCGCGGACTATTATGGCTACACCTTC.

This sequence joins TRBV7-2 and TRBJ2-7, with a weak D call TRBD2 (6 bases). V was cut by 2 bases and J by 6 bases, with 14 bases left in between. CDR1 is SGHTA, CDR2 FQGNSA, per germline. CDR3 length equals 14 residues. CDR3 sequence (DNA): TGTGCCAGCAGCTTATTGGTCTCGGAGGGCGAGCAGTACTTC. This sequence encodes CASSLLVSEGEQYF.

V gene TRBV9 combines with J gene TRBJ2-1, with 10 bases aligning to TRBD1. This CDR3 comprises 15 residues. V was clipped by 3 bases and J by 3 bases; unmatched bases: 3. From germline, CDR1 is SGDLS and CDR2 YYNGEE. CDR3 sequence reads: CASSEGTGDYNEQFF. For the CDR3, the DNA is TGTGCCAGCAGCGAAGGGACAGGGGACTACAATGAGCAGTTCTTC.

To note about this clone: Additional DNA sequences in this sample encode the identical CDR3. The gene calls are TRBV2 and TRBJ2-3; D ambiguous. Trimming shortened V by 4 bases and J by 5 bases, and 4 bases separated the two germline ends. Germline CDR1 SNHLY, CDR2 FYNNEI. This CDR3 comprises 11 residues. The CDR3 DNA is TGTGCCAGCAGTGCGGTAGATACGCAGTATTTT. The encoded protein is CASSAVDTQYF.

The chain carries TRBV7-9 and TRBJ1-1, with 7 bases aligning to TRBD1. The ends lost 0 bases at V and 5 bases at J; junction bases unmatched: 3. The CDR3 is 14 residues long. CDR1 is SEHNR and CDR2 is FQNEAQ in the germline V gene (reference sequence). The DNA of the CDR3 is TGTGCCAGCAGCTTAGCTCAGGGGGGAACTGAAGCTTTCTTT. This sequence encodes CASSLAQGGTEAFF.

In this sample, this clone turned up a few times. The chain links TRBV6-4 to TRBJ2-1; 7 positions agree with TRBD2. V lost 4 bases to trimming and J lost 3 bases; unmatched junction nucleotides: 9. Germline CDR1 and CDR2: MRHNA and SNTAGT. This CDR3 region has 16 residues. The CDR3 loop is CASSGARTSLYNEQFF. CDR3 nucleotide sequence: TGTGCCAGCAGTGGGGCCCGGACTAGTCTCTACAATGAGCAGTTCTTC.

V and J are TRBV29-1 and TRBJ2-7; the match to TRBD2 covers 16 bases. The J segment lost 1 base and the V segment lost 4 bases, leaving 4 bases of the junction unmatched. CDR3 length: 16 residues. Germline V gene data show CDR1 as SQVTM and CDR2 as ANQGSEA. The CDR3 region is CSVAPGLAGGSYEQYF. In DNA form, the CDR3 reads TGCAGCGTTGCCCCGGGACTAGCGGGAGGGTCCTACGAGCAGTACTTC.

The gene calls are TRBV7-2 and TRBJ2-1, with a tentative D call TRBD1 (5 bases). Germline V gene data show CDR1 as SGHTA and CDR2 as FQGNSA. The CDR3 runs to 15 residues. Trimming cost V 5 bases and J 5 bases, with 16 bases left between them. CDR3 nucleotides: TGTGCCAGCAGCCACGGACAATTTGGCGACAATGAGCAGTTCTTC. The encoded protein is CASSHGQFGDNEQFF.

The CDR3 bases are TGTGCCAGCAGCCAAAAAAGCCCGACCTACAATGAGCAGTTCTTC. The encoded protein is CASSQKSPTYNEQFF. The chain is built from TRBV14 and TRBJ2-1; D is uncertain. The V and J ends lost 2 bases and 2 bases respectively, with 10 bases between them. This CDR3 has 15 residues. CDR1 and CDR2 (germline): SGHDN, FVKESK. The entire variable domain, with the rest obtained from reference TRBV14 and TRBJ2-1, is as follows: EAGVTQFPSHSVIEKGQTVTLRCDPISGHDNLYWYRRVMGKEIKFLLHFVKESKQDESGMPNNRFLAERTGGTYSTLKVQPAELEDSGVYFCASSQKSPTYNEQFFGPGTRLTVL.

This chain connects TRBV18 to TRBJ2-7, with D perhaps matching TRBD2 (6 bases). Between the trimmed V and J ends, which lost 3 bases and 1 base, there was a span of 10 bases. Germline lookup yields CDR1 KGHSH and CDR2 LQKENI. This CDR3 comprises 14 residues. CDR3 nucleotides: TGTGCCAGCTCACCTCCGGACTATTCCTACGAGCAGTACTTC. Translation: CASSPPDYSYEQYF.

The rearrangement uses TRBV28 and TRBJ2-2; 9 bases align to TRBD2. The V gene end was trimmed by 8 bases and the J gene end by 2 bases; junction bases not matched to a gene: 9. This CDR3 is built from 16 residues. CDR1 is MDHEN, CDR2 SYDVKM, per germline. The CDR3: CASGGLAEVNTGELFF. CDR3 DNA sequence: TGTGCCAGCGGGGGACTAGCCGAAGTTAACACCGGGGAGCTGTTTTTT. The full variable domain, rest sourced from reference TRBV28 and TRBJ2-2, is DVKVTQSSRYLVKRTGEKVFLECVQDMDHENMFWYRQDPGLGLRLIYFSYDVKMKEKGDIPEGYSVSREKKERFSLILESASTNQTSMYLCASGGLAEVNTGELFFGEGSRLTVL.